The 20 T cell receptor beta chains reported below all come from one sample, sequenced in a study of blood T cell repertoires in COVID-19. Sequenced by immunoSEQ multiplex PCR; TCRdb stores in-frame clones only, minus some. The data contain over 250,000 clones, about 89% of them singletons. Sequenced input: peripheral blood. The receptors were sampled from a woman between 40 and 50 years old who had recovered from COVID-19.

This clone has a handful of counts. The rearrangement uses TRBV1 and TRBJ2-1; the table names TRBD1, a call not compared with the DNA. TRBV1 is marked as a pseudogene. There are 16 residues in the CDR3. CDR3 nucleotides: TGCACCAGCAGCCAAGATCACAGGGGGTATTACAATGAGCAGTTCTTC. The encoded protein is CTSSQDHRGYYNEQFF.

This chain joins TRBV6-2 or TRBV6-3 and TRBJ1-1; 8 bases map to TRBD1. Trimming cost V 6 bases and J 4 bases; bases outside gene matches: 7. The CDR3 spans 14 residues. The germline V gene has CDR1 MNHEY and CDR2 SVGEGT. The CDR3 DNA reads as TGTGCCAGCAGCCAGGGGGCCATAGTCACTGAAGCTTTCTTT. It is translated as CASSQGAIVTEAFF.

The chain uses TRBV2 and TRBJ2-1, with 7 bases fitting TRBD2. The CDR3 is 13 amino acids. Germline values: CDR1 SNHLY, CDR2 FYNNEI. Trimming removed 6 bases from V and 12 bases from J; junction bases left unmatched: 11. Written as DNA, the CDR3 is TGTGCCAGCAGGCCGCCGGGCGGGGGAGCGCAGTTCTTC. Its protein product is CASRPPGGGAQFF.

In this sample, this clone turned up once. The chain combines TRBV19 with TRBJ2-1; no clear D. Trimming cost V 5 bases and J 5 bases, with 16 bases left between them. Germline-derived CDR1 and CDR2 are LNHDA and SQIVND (reference sequence). The CDR3 is 15 residues long. Here the CDR3 DNA reads TGTGCCAGTAGTCAGACCTCCGGGTCACACAATGAGCAGTTCTTC. The encoded protein is CASSQTSGSHNEQFF.

This clone occurred a few times. V gene TRBV5-5 combines with J gene TRBJ2-5, with D maybe TRBD2 (6 bases). The CDR3 loop spans 15 amino acids. The ends were cut back, 4 bases at V and 7 bases at J, with 20 bases in the middle. Looked up from germline, CDR1 is SGHKS and CDR2 is YYEKEE (reference sequence). CDR3 nucleotides: TGTGCCAGCAGCCCCGGACTAACTATCGCACGGACCCAGTACTTC. Protein sequence: CASSPGLTIARTQYF.

This clone was observed a single time. The gene calls are TRBV18 and TRBJ2-1, with D perhaps matching TRBD2 (6 bases). V shed 0 bases and J shed 4 bases, with 10 bases lying between them. Germline assignment: CDR1 KGHSH and CDR2 LQKENI. CDR3 length: 15 amino acids. The CDR3 loop reads CASSPPAGGYNEQFF. The DNA of the CDR3 is TGTGCCAGCTCACCACCAGCGGGTGGGTACAATGAGCAGTTCTTC.

The rearrangement uses TRBV5-4 and TRBJ2-7; tentatively, D is TRBD1 (6 bases). From germline, CDR1 is SGHNT and CDR2 YYREEE (reference sequence). This CDR3 has 14 residues. The ends were cut back, 7 bases at V and 7 bases at J, with 21 bases in the middle. The CDR3 nucleotides read TGTGCCAGCGGATCGACAGGCTTATCGGGAGAGCAGTACTTC. Amino acid sequence: CASGSTGLSGEQYF. Filled out from reference TRBV5-4 and TRBJ2-7, the complete variable domain reads ETGVTQSPTHLIKTRGQQVTLRCSSQSGHNTVSWYQQALGQGPQFIFQYYREEENGRGNFPPRFSGLQFPNYSSELNVNALELDDSALYLCASGSTGLSGEQYFGPGTRLTVT.

The V call is TRBV4-3, the J call TRBJ2-7; weak D call: TRBD1 (6 bases). The CDR3 is 11 amino acids. From germline, CDR1 is LGHNA and CDR2 YSLEER. V was pared by 6 bases and J by 3 bases, with 6 bases between. CDR3 in DNA: TGCGCCAGCAGAGGGGGCTACGAGCAGTACTTC. This gives the protein CASRGGYEQYF.

The chain links TRBV14 to TRBJ2-5; TRBD2 is a possible D gene (5 bases). This CDR3 spans 16 amino acids. Germline V gene lookup returns CDR1 SGHDN and CDR2 FVKESK. V was shortened by 1 base and J by 2 bases, with 14 bases between the two germline ends. The CDR3 nucleotides read TGTGCCAGCAGCCAAGTGAGGGTGGCCCATCAAGAGACCCAGTACTTC. This sequence encodes CASSQVRVAHQETQYF.

In this sample, this clone turned up once. V and J are TRBV5-5 and TRBJ2-3, with 8 nucleotides matching TRBD1. V dropped 4 bases and J dropped 0; count of bases not matched to a gene: 4. This CDR3 is built from 15 residues. The germline V gene has CDR1 SGHKS and CDR2 YYEKEE (reference sequence). CDR3 sequence reads: CASSLDRESTDTQYF. The CDR3 coding sequence is TGTGCCAGCAGCCTGGACAGGGAGAGCACAGATACGCAGTATTTT.

This clone has just one count. The chain uses TRBV9 and TRBJ2-2; 11 bases are shared with TRBD1. V lost 6 bases, J lost 7 bases, and 8 bases stayed unmatched. This CDR3 region has 15 residues. CDR1 is SGDLS and CDR2 is YYNGEE in the germline V gene. The CDR3 protein is CASKDGTGGHGELFF. For the CDR3, the DNA is TGTGCCAGCAAGGACGGGACAGGGGGTCACGGGGAGCTGTTTTTT.

The chain joins TRBV7-2 to TRBJ2-7; maybe TRBD1 (6 bases). Between the trimmed V and J ends, which lost 3 bases and 1 base, there was a span of 16 bases. The CDR3 has 16 amino acids. CDR1 is SGHTA and CDR2 is FQGNSA in the germline V gene. CDR3 amino acids: CASSFPGQGFSYEQYF. In DNA, the CDR3 is TGTGCCAGCAGCTTCCCGGGCCAGGGGTTTTCCTACGAGCAGTACTTC.

CDR3 nucleotide sequence: TGCGCCAGCAGCCAAGATAGGAGACAGGGGGGGGATACGCAGTATTTT. As protein: CASSQDRRQGGDTQYF. The chain combines TRBV4-3 with TRBJ2-3, with 9 bases lining up with TRBD1. The CDR3 extends over 16 amino acids. Germline V lookup: CDR1 LGHNA, CDR2 YSLEER. Losses at the gene ends were 0 bases for V and 6 bases for J; bases not matched to a gene: 7.

The chain recombines TRBV9 with TRBJ1-2; no firm D call. CDR3 length equals 14 residues. From germline, CDR1 is SGDLS and CDR2 YYNGEE. Trimming pared 4 bases from V and 2 bases from J, leaving 12 bases between. The CDR3 loop is CASSPFGGNYGYTF. The CDR3 DNA reads TGTGCCAGCAGCCCATTTGGCGGCAACTATGGCTACACCTTC.

This clone occurred once. The rearrangement joins TRBV4-1 to TRBJ1-1; unclear D gene. The germline V gene encodes CDR1 MGHRA and CDR2 YSYEKL. Trimming removed 0 bases from V and 6 bases from J, with 14 bases in between. CDR3 length: 15 residues. CDR3 nucleotide sequence: TGCGCCAGCAGCCAAGATCCTGAGGGTAAATCTGAAGCTTTCTTT. Amino acid sequence: CASSQDPEGKSEAFF.

This chain links TRBV5-1 with TRBJ2-7, with TRBD1 identical over 7 bases. V dropped 3 bases and J dropped 5; count of bases not matched to a gene: 2. Germline V gene data show CDR1 as SGHRS and CDR2 as YFSETQ. The CDR3 has 12 residues. The CDR3 DNA sequence: TGCGCCAGCAGCTCAACAGGGGACGAGCAGTACTTC. Translated, it gives CASSSTGDEQYF.

This rearrangement joins TRBV13 to TRBJ2-7; TRBD2 matches 10 bases. Germline V lookup: CDR1 PRHDT, CDR2 FYEKMQ (reference sequence). The CDR3 has 16 residues. J was trimmed by 2 bases and V by 0 bases; bases with no gene match: 4. The CDR3: CASSLGLAGAPYEQYF. The CDR3 coding sequence is TGTGCCAGCAGCTTAGGTCTAGCGGGGGCCCCCTACGAGCAGTACTTC.

The V gene is TRBV7-2, the J gene TRBJ2-7; weak D call: TRBD2 (6 bases). The V gene's germline CDR1 is SGHTA and CDR2 FQGNSA. This CDR3 is built from 13 residues. The V and J ends lost 1 base and 5 bases respectively, with 9 bases between them. CDR3 in DNA: TGTGCCAGCAGCTTAGGCCAGCGGGACGAGCAGTACTTC. As protein: CASSLGQRDEQYF.

The J gene is TRBJ2-1, the V gene TRBV7-2; 9 bases line up with TRBD2. This CDR3 is built from 18 residues. The V gene end was trimmed by 1 base and the J gene end by 4 bases; junction bases not matched to a gene: 11. Germline CDR1 and CDR2: SGHTA and FQGNSA. CDR3 nucleotides: TGTGCCAGCAGCTTAGGGCCCTATGGCGGGGGGGCTTACAATGAGCAGTTCTTC. It is translated as CASSLGPYGGGAYNEQFF.

The rearrangement links TRBV7-3 to TRBJ1-1; D might be TRBD1 (6 bases). The CDR3 length is 14 residues. The ends were cut back, 3 bases at V and 5 bases at J, with 13 bases in the middle. Germline lookup yields CDR1 SGHTA and CDR2 FQGTGA. The CDR3: CASSLGAGWTEAFF. For the CDR3, the DNA is TGTGCCAGCAGCTTGGGGGCTGGGTGGACTGAAGCTTTCTTT. Combining the CDR3 with reference TRBV7-3 and TRBJ1-1 gives the whole variable domain GAGVSQTPSNKVTEKGKYVELRCDPISGHTALYWYRQSLGQGPEFLIYFQGTGAADDSGLPNDRFFAVRPEGSVSTLKIQRTERGDSAVYLCASSLGAGWTEAFFGQGTRLTVV.